These 13 T cell receptor beta chains share one sample of origin, sequenced in a study of blood T cell repertoires in COVID-19. Method: immunoSEQ multiplex PCR; TCRdb's copy keeps in-frame clones and lacks some. The repertoire holds approximately 210,000 clones, with more than 85% as singletons. Material: peripheral blood. The receptor source for this set is a man aged 40-55 years with active or convalescent COVID-19.

This clone occurred once. The rearrangement links TRBV9 to TRBJ2-7; D call uncertain. The CDR3 spans 14 residues. CDR1 and CDR2 from the germline V gene are SGDLS and YYNGEE. V lost 0 bases to trimming and J lost 1 base, with 8 bases between them. The CDR3 region has the DNA TGTGCCAGCAGCGTAGGCTGGGCTTCCTACGAGCAGTACTTC. As protein: CASSVGWASYEQYF. The full variable domain, in which reference TRBV9 and TRBJ2-7 provide the parts outside the CDR3, is DSGVTQTPKHLITATGQRVTLRCSPRSGDLSVYWYQQSLDQGLQFLIQYYNGEERAKGNILERFSAQQFPDLHSELNLSSLELGDSALYFCASSVGWASYEQYFGPGTRLTVT.

This rearrangement joins TRBV6-4 to TRBJ2-2; D is uncertain. The CDR3 has 15 residues. Germline V gives CDR1 MRHNA, CDR2 SNTAGT. Trimming stripped 5 bases from V and 7 bases from J, with 17 bases between. The CDR3 DNA follows: TGTGCCAGCAGTCTGAGACACACTTATGGCGGGGAGCTGTTTTTT. It specifies CASSLRHTYGGELFF.

The CDR3 reads CASSHRTSGRPNEQFF. For the CDR3, the DNA is TGTGCCAGCAGCCACAGGACTAGCGGAAGACCCAATGAGCAGTTCTTC. The chain employs TRBV7-9 and TRBJ2-1; 10 bases are a match to TRBD2. This CDR3 comprises 16 residues. V shed 5 bases, J shed 6 bases, and the junction held 10 bases outside the gene matches. Germline values: CDR1 SEHNR, CDR2 FQNEAQ (reference sequence).

This clone appeared once. The gene calls are TRBV28 and TRBJ1-1; D unresolved. The CDR3 extends over 14 amino acids. Per germline, CDR1 MDHEN and CDR2 SYDVKM. V dropped 5 bases and J dropped 10 bases, with 20 bases sitting between them. CDR3 nucleotides: TGTGCCAGCAGTAATGGGGTCCCGCTCGAGGGAGCTTTCTTT. As protein: CASSNGVPLEGAFF. Full variable domain (outside the CDR3, taken from reference TRBV28 and TRBJ1-1): DVKVTQSSRYLVKRTGEKVFLECVQDMDHENMFWYRQDPGLGLRLIYFSYDVKMKEKGDIPEGYSVSREKKERFSLILESASTNQTSMYLCASSNGVPLEGAFFGQGTRLTVV.

This clone was found a few times. The chain recombines TRBV30 with TRBJ1-1; no reliable D call. This CDR3 is built from 14 residues. Trimming took off 0 bases at V and 4 bases at J, with 12 bases between the two ends. Germline V gene data show CDR1 as GTSNPN and CDR2 as SVGIG (reference sequence). The CDR3 sequence is CAWSVSPGITEAFF. DNA for the CDR3: TGTGCCTGGAGTGTAAGTCCGGGTATCACTGAAGCTTTCTTT.

The chain's CDR3 is CATSRDIRDTYEQYF. As DNA, the CDR3 is TGTGCCACCAGCAGAGATATCAGGGACACCTACGAGCAGTACTTC. The chain is built from TRBV15 and TRBJ2-7; maybe TRBD1 (6 bases). The CDR3 extends over 15 amino acids. Germline CDR1 reads LNHNV; CDR2 reads YYDKDF (reference sequence). Trimming took 0 bases from V and 2 from J, leaving 11 bases between them.

This chain connects TRBV2 to TRBJ1-4, with TRBD1 identical over 7 bases. J gave up 5 bases and V 2 bases, and 5 bases lay outside the gene matches. The CDR3 has 15 amino acids. Germline V gives CDR1 SNHLY, CDR2 FYNNEI. The CDR3: CASSENGQENEKLFF. CDR3 DNA sequence: TGTGCCAGCAGTGAAAATGGACAGGAAAATGAAAAACTGTTTTTT. Full variable domain (rest looked up from reference TRBV2 and TRBJ1-4): EPEVTQTPSHQVTQMGQEVILRCVPISNHLYFYWYRQILGQKVEFLVSFYNNEISEKSEIFDDQFSVERPDGSNFTLKIRSTKLEDSAMYFCASSENGQENEKLFFGSGTQLSVL.

V gene TRBV5-4 combines with J gene TRBJ1-6; 7 nucleotides agree with TRBD1. With V trimmed by 4 bases and J by 8 bases, 15 bases remained unmatched. CDR3 length equals 17 residues. CDR1 SGHNT and CDR2 YYREEE come from the germline V gene (reference sequence). CDR3 nucleotide sequence: TGTGCCAGCAGCCGCGGGACAGCTTCCTTTGGGTATTCACCCCTCCACTTT. Translation gives CASSRGTASFGYSPLHF.

This chain connects TRBV7-2 to TRBJ2-5; TRBD1 aligns across 8 bases. Germline CDR1 is SGHTA and CDR2 is FQGNSA. Unmatched junction bases numbered 6, after V lost 1 base and J lost 5 bases. The CDR3 totals 15 residues. CDR3 DNA: TGTGCCAGCAGCTTAGGGGGGACAGGAGGGGAGACCCAGTACTTC. Its protein product is CASSLGGTGGETQYF.

The CDR3 DNA sequence: TGTGCCAGCAGTCGGACTAGCGGGAGGGCGAATACTAAGACCCAGTACTTC. As protein: CASSRTSGRANTKTQYF. V and J are TRBV6-2 or TRBV6-3 and TRBJ2-5; 15 nucleotides match TRBD2. In germline, CDR1 is MNHEY, CDR2 SVGEGT. The CDR3 is made up of 17 amino acids. V lost 5 bases to trimming and J lost 6 bases; unmatched junction nucleotides: 10.

The chain employs TRBV14 and TRBJ1-2; TRBD1 might be the D (5 bases). Per the germline V gene, CDR1 is SGHDN and CDR2 is FVKESK. CDR3 length: 16 amino acids. V was cut by 0 bases and J by 4 bases, with 15 bases left in between. CDR3 in amino acids: CASSQDLGGDFYGYTF. For the CDR3, the DNA is TGTGCCAGCAGCCAAGATTTGGGAGGGGACTTCTATGGCTACACCTTC. The whole variable domain, remainder taken from reference TRBV14 and TRBJ1-2, is EAGVTQFPSHSVIEKGQTVTLRCDPISGHDNLYWYRRVMGKEIKFLLHFVKESKQDESGMPNNRFLAERTGGTYSTLKVQPAELEDSGVYFCASSQDLGGDFYGYTFGSGTRLTVV.

This chain uses TRBV19 with TRBJ1-2; D might be TRBD1 (6 bases). Germline values: CDR1 LNHDA, CDR2 SQIVND (reference sequence). V lost 6 bases to trimming and J lost 5 bases, with 28 bases between them. CDR3 length: 18 amino acids. CDR3 protein: CASRKDRSTQNSGYGYTF. CDR3 DNA: TGTGCCAGTAGAAAAGACAGGTCTACACAGAACAGTGGGTATGGCTACACCTTC. Full variable domain (missing parts from reference TRBV19 and TRBJ1-2): DGGITQSPKYLFRKEGQNVTLSCEQNLNHDAMYWYRQDPGQGLRLIYYSQIVNDFQKGDIAEGYSVSREKKESFPLTVTSAQKNPTAFYLCASRKDRSTQNSGYGYTFGSGTRLTVV.

V usage is TRBV10-1 and J usage is TRBJ2-2; D might be TRBD1 (5 bases). Trimming took off 4 bases at V and 8 bases at J, with 11 bases between the two ends. The CDR3 has 13 amino acids. The germline V gene has CDR1 WNHNN and CDR2 SYGVQD (reference sequence). The DNA for the CDR3 is TGCGCCAGCAGTGGCAGGGTTCCGGGGGAGCTGTTTTTT. Translating gives CASSGRVPGELFF.